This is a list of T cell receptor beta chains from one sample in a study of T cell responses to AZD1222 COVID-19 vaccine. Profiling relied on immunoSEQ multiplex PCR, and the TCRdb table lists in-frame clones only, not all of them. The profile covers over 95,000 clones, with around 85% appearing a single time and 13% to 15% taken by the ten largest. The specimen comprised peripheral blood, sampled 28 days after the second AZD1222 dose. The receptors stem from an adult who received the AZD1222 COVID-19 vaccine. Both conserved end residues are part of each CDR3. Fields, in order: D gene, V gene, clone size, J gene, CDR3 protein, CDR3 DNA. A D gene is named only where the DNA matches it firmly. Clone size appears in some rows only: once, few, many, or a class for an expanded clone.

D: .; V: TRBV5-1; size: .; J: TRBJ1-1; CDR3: CASSLTTKGHSSNTEAFF; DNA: TGCGCCAGCAGCTTGACAACCAAAGGACACTCCTCGAACACTGAAGCTTTCTTT
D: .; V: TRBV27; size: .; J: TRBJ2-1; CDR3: CASSLFRGRGNEQFF; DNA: TGTGCCAGCAGTTTATTCAGGGGACGGGGCAATGAGCAGTTCTTC
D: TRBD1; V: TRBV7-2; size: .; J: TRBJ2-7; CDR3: CASSPGQGSFEQYF; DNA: TGTGCCAGCAGCCCGGGACAGGGTAGTTTCGAGCAGTACTTC
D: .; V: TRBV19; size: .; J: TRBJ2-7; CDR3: CASSEQGNEQYF; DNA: TGTGCCAGTAGTGAGCAGGGGAACGAGCAGTACTTC
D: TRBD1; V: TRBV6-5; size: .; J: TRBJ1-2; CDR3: CASTKTGGYYGYTF; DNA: TGTGCCAGCACCAAGACAGGGGGCTACTATGGCTACACCTTC
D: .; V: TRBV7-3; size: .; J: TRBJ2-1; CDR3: CASSLNGRRNNEQFF; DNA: TGTGCCAGCAGCTTAAATGGGCGGAGAAACAATGAGCAGTTCTTC
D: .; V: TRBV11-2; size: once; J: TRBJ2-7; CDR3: CASSPRQGLYEQYF; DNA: TGTGCCAGCAGCCCTAGACAGGGACTATACGAGCAGTACTTC
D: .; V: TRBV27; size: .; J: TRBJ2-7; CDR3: CASSPGGDSYEQYF; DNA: TGTGCCAGCAGTCCAGGTGGGGACTCCTACGAGCAGTACTTC
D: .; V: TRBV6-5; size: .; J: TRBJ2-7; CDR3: CASSYITASSYEQYF; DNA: TGTGCCAGCAGTTACATAACAGCCAGCTCCTACGAGCAGTACTTC
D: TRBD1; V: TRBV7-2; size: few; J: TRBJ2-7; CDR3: CASSLGTGTHYEQYF; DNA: TGTGCCAGCAGCTTAGGGACAGGGACCCACTACGAGCAGTACTTC
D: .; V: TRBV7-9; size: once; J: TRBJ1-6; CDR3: CASSLLSSYNSPLHF; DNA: TGTGCCAGCAGCTTACTAAGCTCCTATAATTCACCCCTCCACTTT
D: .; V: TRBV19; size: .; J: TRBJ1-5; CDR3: CASMGLSSQPQHF; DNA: TGTGCCAGTATGGGATTGAGCTCTCAGCCCCAGCATTTT
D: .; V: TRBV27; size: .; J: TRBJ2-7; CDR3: CASSLNPALSFEQYF; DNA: TGTGCCAGCAGTTTAAATCCGGCGTTATCATTCGAGCAGTACTTC
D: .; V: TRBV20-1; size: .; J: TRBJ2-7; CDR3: CSAGRGGEQYF; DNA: TGCAGTGCTGGTAGGGGTGGCGAGCAGTACTTC
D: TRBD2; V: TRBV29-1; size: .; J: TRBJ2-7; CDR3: CSVEGLAGRGPREQYF; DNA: TGCAGCGTTGAAGGCCTAGCGGGGAGGGGCCCCCGGGAGCAGTACTTC
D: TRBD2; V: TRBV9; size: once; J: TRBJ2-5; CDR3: CASSPGTSGNQETQYF; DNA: TGTGCCAGCAGCCCAGGGACTAGCGGAAACCAAGAGACCCAGTACTTC
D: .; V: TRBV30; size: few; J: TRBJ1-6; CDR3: CAWSVGERSPLHF; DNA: TGTGCCTGGAGTGTAGGGGAACGGTCACCCCTCCACTTT
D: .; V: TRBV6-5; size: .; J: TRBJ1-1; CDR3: CASSYLGGATPEAFF; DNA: TGTGCCAGCAGTTACTTGGGGGGGGCTACCCCTGAAGCTTTCTTT
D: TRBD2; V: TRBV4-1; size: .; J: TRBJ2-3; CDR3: CASSTLAGGSTDTQYF; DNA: TGCGCCAGCAGCACACTAGCGGGGGGGTCCACAGATACGCAGTATTTT
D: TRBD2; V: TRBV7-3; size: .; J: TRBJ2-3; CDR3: CASSYAGADTQYF; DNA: TGTGCCAGCAGCTACGCGGGAGCAGATACGCAGTATTTT
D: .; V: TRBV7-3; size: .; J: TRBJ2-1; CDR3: CASSLEGANNEQFF; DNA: TGTGCCAGCAGCTTAGAAGGTGCTAACAATGAGCAGTTCTTC
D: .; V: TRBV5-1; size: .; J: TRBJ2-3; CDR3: CASSLVPSTDTQYF; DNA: TGCGCCAGCAGCTTGGTCCCTAGCACAGATACGCAGTATTTT
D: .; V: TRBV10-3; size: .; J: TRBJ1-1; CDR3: CAISDRTDQIPYTEAFF; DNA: TGTGCCATCAGTGATAGGACAGACCAAATACCTTACACTGAAGCTTTCTTT